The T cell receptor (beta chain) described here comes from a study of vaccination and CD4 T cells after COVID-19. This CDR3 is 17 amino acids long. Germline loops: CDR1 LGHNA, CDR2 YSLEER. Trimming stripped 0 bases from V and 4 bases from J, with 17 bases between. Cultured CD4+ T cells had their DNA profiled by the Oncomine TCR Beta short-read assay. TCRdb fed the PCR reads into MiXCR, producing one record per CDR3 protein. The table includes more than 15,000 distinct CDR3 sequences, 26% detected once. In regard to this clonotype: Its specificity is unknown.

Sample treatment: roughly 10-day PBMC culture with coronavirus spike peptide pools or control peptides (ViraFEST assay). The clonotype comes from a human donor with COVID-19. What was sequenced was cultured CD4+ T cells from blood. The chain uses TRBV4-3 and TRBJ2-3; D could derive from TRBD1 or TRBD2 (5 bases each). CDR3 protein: CASSQERSSGTSDTQYF. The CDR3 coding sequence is TGCGCCAGCAGCCAAGAGAGGAGCTCCGGGACGTCAGATACGCAGTATTTT.